This TCR beta chain emerged from a study of tumor-infiltrating lymphocytes in primary liver carcinoma (dated by TCRdb to 2016 to 2017). About the investigation overall: Surgical resection was performed in China between late 2015 and 2016 on four to six patients with histopathologically diagnosed primary liver carcinoma. The five patients, three men and two women aged 30 to 69 years, had hepatocellular carcinoma (four) or combined HCC and intrahepatic cholangiocarcinoma (one). The tumors of the five patients were staged as T1-T3 N0M0, with maximum diameters ranging from roughly 4 to 11 cm. Each sample produced about 3.5 to 8 million productive TCRbeta reads, and read depth showed no significant difference between tissue types. TCRbeta repertoire sequencing, expression microarrays and whole-exome sequencing were combined in the study across five regions of each liver tumor, with adjacent normal tissue and blood also included. A total of some 35 specimens from 5 patients went through TCRbeta repertoire sequencing, namely 25 tumor regions, 5 adjacent noncancerous liver tissues and 5 peripheral blood samples. High reproducibility was observed for the technical replicate repertoires, with mean shared-clone rates around 0.89 and correlation coefficients above 0.95. The study at large found these results: Because only the TCR beta chain was sequenced and unpaired alpha chains were not captured, true repertoire diversity is likely underestimated. Consistent with antigen-driven expansion, pairs of tumor regions showed higher repertoire overlap (mean about 36%) than either tumor-adjacent pairs (about 17%) or tumor-blood pairs (around 15%). Compared with blood, tumors had a significantly larger share of the repertoire taken up by the top 250 clones (p = 0.039). Because the samples were bulk and unsorted, CD4+ and CD8+ T cell repertoires could not be compared. Only four or five patients were included in the study, and the authors note that the findings should be validated in a larger study.

Per the germline V gene, MNHEY is the CDR1 and SVGAGI is the CDR2. Counted from cysteine to phenylalanine, this CDR3 has 15 amino acids. Only the CDR3 DNA is retained, 45 bases long and in frame from the first base. TCRbeta-specific cDNA was reverse-transcribed from approximately 0.5 ug total RNA using a constant-region primer and ProtoScript II reverse transcriptase. Construction of the TCRbeta libraries relied on three nested rounds of multiplex PCR, following a slightly modified ARM-PCR procedure. Each of the first two PCR rounds ran for approximately 10 cycles using multiplex TRBV1-TRBV30 forward primers together with a Cbeta reverse primer. Sample barcodes and Illumina adapters were attached in a final 25-cycle PCR using Deep VentR polymerase. Before sequencing, amplicons of 200-500 bp were purified from gel using a QIAquick gel extraction kit. TCRbeta amplicons were sequenced on an Illumina HiSeq 2500 with 250-bp paired-end reads. Turning to the authors' computational methods: To recover full CDR3 sequences, reads were quality-trimmed using Trimmomatic v0.33 and paired reads were then merged using FLASH v1.2.11. MiGEC v1.2.1b assigned V, D and J germline segments to the rearranged TCRbeta sequences. Clonotype statistics and Shannon-Wiener diversity indices were computed with VDJtools v1.0.0. Except for diversity analysis, only the 250 most abundant clonotypes of each sample were used in subsequent analyses to reduce sampling bias. TCRdb reworked the public reads: Q25 trimming with fastp, MiXCR clone assembly, productive beta chains retained. CDR3 protein duplicates are merged, each entry listing the most common genes and DNA. The V and J calls follow TCRdb's processing rather than the paper's. The sample includes about 320,000 distinct CDR3 sequences, with around three fifths observed a single time. The ten most abundant clones make up over 15% of the sample.

Note on this clonotype: Which antigen it targets is not known. One end of the junction does not line up with germline, which may come from a read error.

RNA from unsorted whole blood was extracted with TRIzol reagent, and germline DNA was obtained with the DNeasy Blood & Tissue kit. At the time of sampling, the patients had chronic HBV infection and had not received any treatment. Around 4 milliliters of peripheral blood were collected into K2EDTA tubes before surgery. Sequencing was done on a sample of peripheral blood. The V and J segments used are TRBV6-5 and TRBJ2-3, with TRBD2 identical over 10 junction bases. The clonotype comes from a woman aged 25 to 39 with primary liver carcinoma and hepatitis B virus infection. This receptor carries the CDR3 CASIPSGSHTDTKYF. The sequence in DNA is TGTGCCAGCATTCCTAGCGGGAGCCACACAGATACGAAGTATTTT.